This entry features one T cell receptor beta chain sequence. Its cognate antigen is unknown. The source of the sample is a study of a mutant IDH1 vaccine in newly diagnosed glioma. Looking at the study overall: In some groups vaccination began 4-6 weeks post-radiotherapy; others received it with temozolomide. Treated patients showed a male proportion of approximately 62%, a female proportion of 37.5%, and a mean age of 40.4 years. Study-wide points: Variations in leading peripheral T cell clonotypes appeared to have no connection with pseudoprogression.

Time point described: week 23, last vaccination. Each dose of the vaccine consisted of 300 ug of mutant IDH1 20-mer peptide, with topical imiquimod. Assay: immunoSEQ multiplex PCR; the TCRdb copy retains only in-frame clones and omits some. The sample lists about 33,000 clones; approximately 88% were seen once. This clonotype was obtained from a man aged 35 to 55 with glioma. This sample comprised PBMCs, obtained from a glioma patient whose treatment included an IDH1 peptide vaccine.

CDR3 in amino acids: CATSRTSDTDTQYF. CDR3 DNA sequence: TGTGCCACCAGCAGGACTAGCGACACAGATACGCAGTATTTT. This chain joins TRBV15 and TRBJ2-3; 8 bases map to TRBD2. The CDR3 contains 14 residues. CDR1 is LNHNV and CDR2 is YYDKDF in the germline V gene (reference sequence). The V and J ends lost 3 bases and 2 bases, in that order; junction bases with no gene match: 1.